This T cell receptor beta chain was captured in a study of blood T cell repertoires in COVID-19. The overall study: Sample material is recorded as cDNA or gDNA derived from T cells, B-cell-depleted T cells, or PBMCs.

Here immunoSEQ multiplex PCR was the method, and the copy in TCRdb shows in-frame clones only, minus some. The table shows a few hundred thousand clones, with 84% occurring only once. Trimming stripped 1 base from V and 6 bases from J, with 12 bases between. There are 14 residues in the CDR3. In germline, CDR1 is KGHSH, CDR2 LQKENI. This clonotype originated in a man aged 25-45 years with active or convalescent COVID-19. The V gene is TRBV18, the J gene TRBJ1-2; D might be TRBD1 (6 bases). Sample: peripheral blood. The CDR3 loop reads CASSPLGQTDGYTF. In nucleotides, the CDR3 is TGTGCCAGCTCACCACTCGGACAGACGGATGGCTACACCTTC.